The clone carrying this T cell receptor (beta chain) was seen ten or more times. Antigen: not known. Arm-PCR of CDR3 regions with iRepertoire HTBI primers generated TCR beta libraries. TCRdb reprocessed the multiplex PCR reads with MiXCR, giving one entry per CDR3 protein. The data contain 580,000 or so distinct CDR3 sequences, roughly 16% of them singletons. This entry comes from a study of regulatory T cells in long-lasting Graves disease. CDR1 and CDR2 from the germline V gene are MNHEY and SMNVEV (reference sequence). V was pared by 7 bases and J by 0 bases, with 22 bases between. The CDR3 has 17 amino acids. Study-wide points: With a small sample size, accuracy may have been reduced. Patients with persistent Graves' had lower TCR diversity than newly diagnosed patients.

The time point is: newly diagnosed GD, antithyroid drugs for less than 3 months. The TCR library used RNA extracted from PBMCs. The data were also submitted as part of a second study, on T cells in Graves' hyperthyroidism and ophthalmopathy. From that second work: Diagnoses rested on clinical symptoms, serum thyroxine and TRAb, thyroid ultrasound and orbital computed tomography. HTBI primers were used for first-round RT-PCR of the TCR CDR3.

The receptor comes from a man younger than 35 with Graves disease. The specimen was peripheral blood mononuclear cells (PBMCs), collected at new diagnosis, from a patient treated with antithyroid drugs. The chain employs TRBV27 and TRBJ2-7; D is perhaps TRBD2 (6 bases). In nucleotides, the CDR3 is TGTGCCAGCACTCCTAGGAGGGGAGGCTTTAGCTCCTACGAGCAGTACTTC. The encoded protein is CASTPRRGGFSSYEQYF.